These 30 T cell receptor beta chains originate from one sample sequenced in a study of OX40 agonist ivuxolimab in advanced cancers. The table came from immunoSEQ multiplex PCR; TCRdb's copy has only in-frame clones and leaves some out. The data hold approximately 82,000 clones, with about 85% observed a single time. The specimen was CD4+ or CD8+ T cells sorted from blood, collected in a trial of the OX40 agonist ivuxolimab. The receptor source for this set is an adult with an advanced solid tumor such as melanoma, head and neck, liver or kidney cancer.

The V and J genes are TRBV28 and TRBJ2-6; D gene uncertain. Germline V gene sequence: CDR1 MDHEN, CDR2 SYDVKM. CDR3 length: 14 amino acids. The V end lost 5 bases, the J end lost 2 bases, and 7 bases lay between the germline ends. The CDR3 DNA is TGTGCCAGCAGTCTCCTAACTGGGGCCAACGTCCTGACTTTC. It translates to CASSLLTGANVLTF. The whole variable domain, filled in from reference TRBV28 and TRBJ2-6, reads DVKVTQSSRYLVKRTGEKVFLECVQDMDHENMFWYRQDPGLGLRLIYFSYDVKMKEKGDIPEGYSVSREKKERFSLILESASTNQTSMYLCASSLLTGANVLTFGAGSRLTVL.

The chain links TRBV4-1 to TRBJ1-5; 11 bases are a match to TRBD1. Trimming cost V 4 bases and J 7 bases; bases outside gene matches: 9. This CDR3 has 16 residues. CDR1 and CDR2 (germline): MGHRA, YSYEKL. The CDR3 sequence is CASSRGTGGSFQPQHF. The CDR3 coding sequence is TGCGCCAGCAGCCGGGGGACAGGGGGATCTTTCCAGCCCCAGCATTTT.

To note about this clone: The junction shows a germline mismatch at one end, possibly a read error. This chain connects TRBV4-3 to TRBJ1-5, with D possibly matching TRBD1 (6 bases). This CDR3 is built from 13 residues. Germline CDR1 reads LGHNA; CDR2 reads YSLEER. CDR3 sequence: CASNQEAGASQHF. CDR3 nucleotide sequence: TGCGCCAGCAACCAAGAAGCGGGGGCGTCCCAGCATTTT.

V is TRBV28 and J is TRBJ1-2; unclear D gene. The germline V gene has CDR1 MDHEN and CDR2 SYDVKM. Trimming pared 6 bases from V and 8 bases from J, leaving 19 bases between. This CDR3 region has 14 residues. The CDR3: CASRARRWSEGYTF. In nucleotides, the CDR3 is TGTGCCAGCAGAGCGAGGCGTTGGAGCGAAGGCTACACCTTC.

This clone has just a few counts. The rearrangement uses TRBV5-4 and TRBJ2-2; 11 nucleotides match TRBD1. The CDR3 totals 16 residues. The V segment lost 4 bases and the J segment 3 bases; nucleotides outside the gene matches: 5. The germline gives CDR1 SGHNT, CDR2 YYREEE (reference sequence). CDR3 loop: CASSKGTGGYTGELFF. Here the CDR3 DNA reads TGTGCCAGCAGCAAAGGGACAGGGGGATACACCGGGGAGCTGTTTTTT.

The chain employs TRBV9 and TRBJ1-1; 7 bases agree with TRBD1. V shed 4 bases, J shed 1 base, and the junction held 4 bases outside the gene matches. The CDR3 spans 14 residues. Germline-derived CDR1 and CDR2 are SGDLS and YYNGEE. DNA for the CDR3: TGTGCCAGCAGCCCTCGGACAGGGAACACTGAAGCTTTCTTT. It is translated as CASSPRTGNTEAFF.

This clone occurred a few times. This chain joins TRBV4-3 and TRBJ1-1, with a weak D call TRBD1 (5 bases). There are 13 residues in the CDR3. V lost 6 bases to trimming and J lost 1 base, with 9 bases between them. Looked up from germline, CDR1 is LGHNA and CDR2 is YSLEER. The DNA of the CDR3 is TGCGCCAGCAGATTCCAGGGGAACACTGAAGCTTTCTTT. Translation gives CASRFQGNTEAFF.

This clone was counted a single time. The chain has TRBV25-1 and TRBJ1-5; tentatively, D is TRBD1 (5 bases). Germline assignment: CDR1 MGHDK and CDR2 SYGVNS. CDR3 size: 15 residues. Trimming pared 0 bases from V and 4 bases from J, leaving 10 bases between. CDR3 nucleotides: TGTGCCAGCAGTGAATATTCAGGGATTAATCAGCCCCAGCATTTT. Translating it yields CASSEYSGINQPQHF. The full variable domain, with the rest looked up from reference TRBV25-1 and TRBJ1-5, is EADIYQTPRYLVIGTGKKITLECSQTMGHDKMYWYQQDPGMELHLIHYSYGVNSTEKGDLSSESTVSRIRTEHFPLTLESARPSHTSQYLCASSEYSGINQPQHFGDGTRLSIL.

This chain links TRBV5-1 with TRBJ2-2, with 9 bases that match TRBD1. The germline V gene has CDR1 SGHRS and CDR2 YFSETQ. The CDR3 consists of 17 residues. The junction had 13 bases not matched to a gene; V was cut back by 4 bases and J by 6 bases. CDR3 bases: TGCGCCAGCAGCACCGGAAACCTACAGGGGGCCGCCGGGGAGCTGTTTTTT. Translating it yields CASSTGNLQGAAGELFF.

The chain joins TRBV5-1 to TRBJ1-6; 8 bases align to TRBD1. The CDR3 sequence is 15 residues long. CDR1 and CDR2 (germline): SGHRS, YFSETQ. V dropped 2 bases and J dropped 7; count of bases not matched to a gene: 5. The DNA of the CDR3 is TGCGCCAGCAGCTTTGGAACAGGGGGGAATTCACCCCTCCACTTT. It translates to CASSFGTGGNSPLHF.

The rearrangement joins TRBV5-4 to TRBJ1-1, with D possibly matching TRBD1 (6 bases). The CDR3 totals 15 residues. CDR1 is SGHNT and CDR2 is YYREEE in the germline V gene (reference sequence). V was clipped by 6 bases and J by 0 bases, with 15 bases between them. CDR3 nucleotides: TGTGCCAGCACTGAAGGGGGGACAATGAACACTGAAGCTTTCTTT. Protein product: CASTEGGTMNTEAFF. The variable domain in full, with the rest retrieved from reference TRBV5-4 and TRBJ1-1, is ETGVTQSPTHLIKTRGQQVTLRCSSQSGHNTVSWYQQALGQGPQFIFQYYREEENGRGNFPPRFSGLQFPNYSSELNVNALELDDSALYLCASTEGGTMNTEAFFGQGTRLTVV.

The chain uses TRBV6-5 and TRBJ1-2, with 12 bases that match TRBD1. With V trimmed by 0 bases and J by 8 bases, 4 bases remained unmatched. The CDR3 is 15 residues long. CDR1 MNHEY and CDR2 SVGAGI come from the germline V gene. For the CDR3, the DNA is TGTGCCAGCAGTTACTCGGGACAGGGGGCGCAAGGCTACACCTTC. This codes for CASSYSGQGAQGYTF.

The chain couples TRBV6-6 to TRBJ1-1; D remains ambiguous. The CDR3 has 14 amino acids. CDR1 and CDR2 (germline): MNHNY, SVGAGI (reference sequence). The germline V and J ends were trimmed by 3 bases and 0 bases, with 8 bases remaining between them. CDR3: CASSYPGVNTEAFF. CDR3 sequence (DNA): TGTGCCAGCAGTTATCCCGGGGTGAACACTGAAGCTTTCTTT.

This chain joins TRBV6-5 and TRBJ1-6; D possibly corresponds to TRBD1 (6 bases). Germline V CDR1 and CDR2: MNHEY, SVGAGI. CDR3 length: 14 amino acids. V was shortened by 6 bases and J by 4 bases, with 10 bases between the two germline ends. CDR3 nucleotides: TGTGCCAGCAGGAGGACAGTTTATAATTCACCCCTCCACTTT. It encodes CASRRTVYNSPLHF.

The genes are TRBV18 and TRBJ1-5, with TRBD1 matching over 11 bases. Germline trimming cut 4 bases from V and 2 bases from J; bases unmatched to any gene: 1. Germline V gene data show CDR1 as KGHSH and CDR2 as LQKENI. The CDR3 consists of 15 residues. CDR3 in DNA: TGTGCCAGCTCACGGGGACAGGGGGGCAATCAGCCCCAGCATTTT. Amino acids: CASSRGQGGNQPQHF.

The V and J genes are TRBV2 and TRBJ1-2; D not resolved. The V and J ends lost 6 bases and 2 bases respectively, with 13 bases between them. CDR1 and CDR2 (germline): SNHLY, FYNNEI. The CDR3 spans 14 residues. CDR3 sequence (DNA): TGTGCCAGCAGCCAATTGGGGAGAAACTATGGCTACACCTTC. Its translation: CASSQLGRNYGYTF.

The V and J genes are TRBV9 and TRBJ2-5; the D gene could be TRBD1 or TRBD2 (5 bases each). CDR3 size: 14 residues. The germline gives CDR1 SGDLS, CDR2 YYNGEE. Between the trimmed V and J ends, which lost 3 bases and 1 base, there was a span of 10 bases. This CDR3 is CASSGVGTQETQYF. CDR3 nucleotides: TGTGCCAGCAGCGGGGTGGGGACCCAAGAGACCCAGTACTTC. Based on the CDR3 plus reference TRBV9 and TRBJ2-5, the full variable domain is DSGVTQTPKHLITATGQRVTLRCSPRSGDLSVYWYQQSLDQGLQFLIQYYNGEERAKGNILERFSAQQFPDLHSELNLSSLELGDSALYFCASSGVGTQETQYFGPGTRLLVL.

The CDR3 loop reads CASSVGGGNQPQHF. The CDR3 DNA is TGTGCCAGCAGCGTAGGCGGGGGCAATCAGCCCCAGCATTTT. This chain uses TRBV28 with TRBJ1-5; no clear D. The CDR3 consists of 14 residues. From germline, CDR1 is MDHEN and CDR2 SYDVKM. V was pared by 6 bases and J by 2 bases, with 11 bases between. Drawing the rest from reference TRBV28 and TRBJ1-5, the complete variable domain is DVKVTQSSRYLVKRTGEKVFLECVQDMDHENMFWYRQDPGLGLRLIYFSYDVKMKEKGDIPEGYSVSREKKERFSLILESASTNQTSMYLCASSVGGGNQPQHFGDGTRLSIL.

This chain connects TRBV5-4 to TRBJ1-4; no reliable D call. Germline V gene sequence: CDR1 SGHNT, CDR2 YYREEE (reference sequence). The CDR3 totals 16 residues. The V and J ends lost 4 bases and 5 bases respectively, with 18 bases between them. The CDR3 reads CASSRAGGSRNEKLFF. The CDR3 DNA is TGTGCCAGCAGCCGTGCCGGCGGCAGCCGAAATGAAAAACTGTTTTTT.

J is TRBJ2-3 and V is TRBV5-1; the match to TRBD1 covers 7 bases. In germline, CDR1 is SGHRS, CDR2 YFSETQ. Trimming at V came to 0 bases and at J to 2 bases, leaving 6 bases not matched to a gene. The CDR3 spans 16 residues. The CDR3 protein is CASSLAGTATTDTQYF. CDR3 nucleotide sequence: TGCGCCAGCAGCTTGGCCGGGACAGCTACCACAGATACGCAGTATTTT.

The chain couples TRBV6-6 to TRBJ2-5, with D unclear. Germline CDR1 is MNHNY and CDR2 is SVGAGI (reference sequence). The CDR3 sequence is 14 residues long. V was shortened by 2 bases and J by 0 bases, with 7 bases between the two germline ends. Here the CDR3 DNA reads TGTGCCAGCAGTTACCGCCTGAACCAAGAGACCCAGTACTTC. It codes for CASSYRLNQETQYF.

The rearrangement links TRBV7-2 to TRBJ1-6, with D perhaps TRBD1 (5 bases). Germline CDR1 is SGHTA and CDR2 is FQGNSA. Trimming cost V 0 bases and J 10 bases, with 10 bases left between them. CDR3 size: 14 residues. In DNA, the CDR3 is TGTGCCAGCAGCTTAGCCAGGGAAGAATCACCCCTCCACTTT. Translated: CASSLAREESPLHF.

CDR3 nucleotide sequence: TGTGCCAGTAGTACTACCGGGACAGGATACAATGAGCAGTTCTTC. Translation: CASSTTGTGYNEQFF. V usage is TRBV19 and J usage is TRBJ2-1; 8 bases map to TRBD1. Germline V lookup: CDR1 LNHDA, CDR2 SQIVND (reference sequence). The CDR3 is 15 amino acids. V lost 4 bases, J lost 4 bases, and 6 bases stayed unmatched.

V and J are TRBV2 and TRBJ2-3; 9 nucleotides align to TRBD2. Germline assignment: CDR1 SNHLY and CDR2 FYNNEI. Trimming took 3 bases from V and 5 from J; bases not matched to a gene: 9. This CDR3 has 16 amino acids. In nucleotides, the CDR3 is TGTGCCAGCAGTGACCTTAGAGCGACTAGCGGAGATACGCAGTATTTT. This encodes CASSDLRATSGDTQYF.

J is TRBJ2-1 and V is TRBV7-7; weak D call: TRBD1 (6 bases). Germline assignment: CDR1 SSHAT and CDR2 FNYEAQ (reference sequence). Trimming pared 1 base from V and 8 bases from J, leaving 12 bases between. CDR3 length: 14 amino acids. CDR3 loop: CASSLGVRGDEQFF. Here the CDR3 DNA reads TGTGCCAGCAGCTTAGGAGTCAGGGGCGATGAGCAGTTCTTC.

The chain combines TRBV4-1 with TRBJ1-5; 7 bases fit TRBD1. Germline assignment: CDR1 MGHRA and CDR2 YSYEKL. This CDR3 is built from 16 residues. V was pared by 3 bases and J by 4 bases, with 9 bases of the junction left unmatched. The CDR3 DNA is TGCGCCAGCAGCCAGGGTATCCCGGGACAGAATCAGCCCCAGCATTTT. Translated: CASSQGIPGQNQPQHF.

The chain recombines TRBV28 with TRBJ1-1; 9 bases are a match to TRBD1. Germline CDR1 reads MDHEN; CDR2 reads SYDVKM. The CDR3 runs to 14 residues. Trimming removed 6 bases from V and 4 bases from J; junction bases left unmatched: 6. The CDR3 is CASRGQGWSTEAFF. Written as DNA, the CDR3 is TGTGCCAGCAGGGGACAGGGATGGAGCACTGAAGCTTTCTTT.

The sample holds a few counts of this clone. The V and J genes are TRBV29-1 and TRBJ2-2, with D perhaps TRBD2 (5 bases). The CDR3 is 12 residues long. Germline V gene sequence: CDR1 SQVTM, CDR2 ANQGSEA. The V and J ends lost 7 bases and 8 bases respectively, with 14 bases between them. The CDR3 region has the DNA TGCAGCGCGTTACCCCCGGGAGGGGAGCTGTTTTTT. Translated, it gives CSALPPGGELFF.

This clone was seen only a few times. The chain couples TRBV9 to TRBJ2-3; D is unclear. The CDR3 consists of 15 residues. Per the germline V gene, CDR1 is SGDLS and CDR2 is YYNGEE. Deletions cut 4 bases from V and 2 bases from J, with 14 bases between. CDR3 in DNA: TGTGCCAGCAGCATCCGATTCGATTTCACAGATACGCAGTATTTT. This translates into CASSIRFDFTDTQYF.

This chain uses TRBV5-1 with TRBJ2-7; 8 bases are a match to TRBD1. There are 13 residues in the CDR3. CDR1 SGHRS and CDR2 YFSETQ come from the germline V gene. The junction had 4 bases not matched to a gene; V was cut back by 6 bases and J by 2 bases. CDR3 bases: TGCGCCAGCACAGGGGGACAGGCCTACGAGCAGTACTTC. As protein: CASTGGQAYEQYF.